A selection of T cell receptor beta chains follows, all from one sample in a study of cytomegalovirus exposure and HLA in healthy donors. This table comes from immunoSEQ multiplex PCR, and its TCRdb copy is limited to in-frame clones, with some not included. The sample records over 90,000 clones, around 80% being singletons. Sequences were obtained from PBMCs. These receptors all stem from a woman aged 18-30 years in good health and CMV-seropositive. Each CDR3 is given with its conserved first and last residue. A D gene is named only where the DNA matches it firmly. Not all rows give a size; the values are once, few, many and, for expanded clones, a class.

d_call j_call v_call clone_size cdr3_aa cdr3_nt
TRBD1 TRBJ1-2 TRBV6-1 . CASSPDRDYGYTF TGTGCCAGCAGCCCAGACAGGGACTATGGCTACACCTTC
. TRBJ2-5 TRBV5-4 . CASSLRQGWGETQYF TGTGCCAGCAGCTTGAGGCAGGGGTGGGGAGAGACCCAGTACTTC
TRBD1 TRBJ1-4 TRBV28 . CASRDQGGGEKLFF TGTGCCAGCAGAGATCAGGGGGGAGGTGAAAAACTGTTTTTT
TRBD1 TRBJ1-1 TRBV7-8 . CASSASRQGGTEAFF TGTGCCAGCAGCGCCAGTCGACAGGGTGGAACTGAAGCTTTCTTT
TRBD1 TRBJ1-3 TRBV9 . CASSGGTAGNTIYF TGTGCCAGCAGCGGAGGGACAGCTGGAAACACCATATATTTT
. TRBJ2-3 TRBV7-2 . CASSLVSSVTSTDTQYF TGTGCCAGCAGCTTGGTCTCTAGCGTAACCAGCACAGATACGCAGTATTTT
. TRBJ2-1 TRBV18 . CASSPTSPNEQFF TGTGCCAGCTCCCCTACTAGTCCCAATGAGCAGTTCTTC
TRBD1 TRBJ1-1 TRBV9 . CASSGGTGEVTEAFF TGTGCCAGCAGCGGGGGGACAGGGGAGGTCACTGAAGCTTTCTTT
. TRBJ2-7 TRBV5-6 . CASSSGHTGASYEQYF TGTGCCAGCAGTTCGGGCCACACGGGAGCCTCCTACGAGCAGTACTTC
TRBD1 TRBJ1-5 TRBV7-9 . CASSLVGTEGQPQHF TGTGCCAGCAGCTTAGTAGGGACAGAAGGTCAGCCCCAGCATTTT
TRBD1 TRBJ1-1 TRBV7-3 . CASSRGQGTEAFF TGTGCCAGCAGTCGTGGACAGGGGACTGAAGCTTTCTTT
. TRBJ2-6 TRBV12-5 . CASGLVRVSSGANVLTF TGTGCTAGTGGTTTGGTACGGGTATCCTCTGGGGCCAACGTCCTGACTTTC
TRBD1 TRBJ2-2 TRBV4-1 . CASSQTGQGDTGELFF TGCGCCAGCAGCCAAACGGGGCAGGGGGACACCGGGGAGCTGTTTTTT
. TRBJ2-3 TRBV5-1 . CASSLVGVRLGTDTQYF TGCGCCAGCAGCTTGGTGGGAGTGCGTCTGGGCACAGATACGCAGTATTTT
TRBD2 TRBJ2-7 TRBV7-8 once CASSDQTSGRGHEQYF TGTGCCAGCAGCGACCAGACTAGCGGGAGGGGCCACGAGCAGTACTTC
TRBD2 TRBJ2-1 TRBV28 . CASSSGLAGGRFF TGTGCCAGCAGTTCCGGACTAGCGGGAGGGCGGTTCTTC
. TRBJ1-1 TRBV9 . CASSSRNTEAFF TGTGCCAGCAGCTCCCGGAACACTGAAGCTTTCTTT
TRBD2 TRBJ2-1 TRBV30 . CAWIGGGGNEQFF TGTGCCTGGATTGGCGGGGGGGGCAATGAGCAGTTCTTC
TRBD1 TRBJ1-1 TRBV30 . CAWGQGAEAFF TGTGCCTGGGGCCAGGGGGCTGAAGCTTTCTTT
TRBD1 TRBJ1-3 TRBV18 . CASSGTDGNTIYF TGTGCCAGCTCCGGGACAGACGGAAACACCATATATTTT
TRBD2 TRBJ2-1 TRBV7-9 . CASSFPAGDIEQFF TGTGCCAGCAGCTTCCCAGCGGGAGATATTGAGCAGTTCTTC
. TRBJ1-1 TRBV7-2 . CASRLGARNTEAFF TGTGCCAGCAGGTTGGGGGCCCGGAACACTGAAGCTTTCTTT
. TRBJ1-3 TRBV6-6 . CASSYGGTRTGNTIYF TGTGCCAGCAGTTACGGCGGGACTAGGACTGGAAACACCATATATTTT
TRBD1 TRBJ2-7 TRBV4-3 . CASSQGTGGSYEQYF TGCGCCAGCAGCCAAGGAACAGGGGGATCCTACGAGCAGTACTTC
. TRBJ2-1 TRBV7-9 . CASSPRGSSMNEQFF TGTGCCAGCAGCCCCCGGGGTAGCTCAATGAATGAGCAGTTCTTC
. TRBJ2-5 TRBV7-9 . CASSSPGRETQYF TGTGCCAGCAGCTCTCCGGGTCGGGAGACCCAGTACTTC
. TRBJ1-5 TRBV5-1 . CASSRDNNQPQHF TGCGCCAGCAGTAGGGACAACAATCAGCCCCAGCATTTT
. TRBJ1-1 TRBV10-3 once CATFPRVGIEAFF TGTGCCACCTTTCCCAGGGTTGGCATTGAAGCTTTCTTT
TRBD1 TRBJ1-1 TRBV7-9 few CASSGGQGPEAFF TGTGCCAGCAGCGGAGGACAGGGCCCTGAAGCTTTCTTT
. TRBJ2-7 TRBV4-2 . CASSQSSREQYF TGTGCCAGCAGCCAGTCGTCGCGCGAGCAGTACTTC
TRBD1 TRBJ2-5 TRBV19 . CASSTPNRGETQYF TGTGCCAGTAGTACCCCAAACAGGGGAGAGACCCAGTACTTC
. TRBJ2-3 TRBV2 . CASVPAGSTDTQYF TGTGCCAGCGTTCCCGCGGGGAGCACAGATACGCAGTATTTT
TRBD1 TRBJ2-4 TRBV7-8 . CASSLGGQALKAKNIQYF TGTGCCAGCAGCTTAGGGGGACAGGCCCTGAAGGCCAAAAACATTCAGTACTTC
. TRBJ1-2 TRBV5-1 few CASSLEAREAAFYGYTF TGCGCCAGCAGCTTGGAGGCCAGGGAGGCCGCTTTCTATGGCTACACCTTC
. TRBJ1-1 TRBV2 . CASSVEGVLNTEAFF TGTGCCAGCAGTGTTGAGGGGGTACTGAACACTGAAGCTTTCTTT
TRBD2 TRBJ2-1 TRBV6-5 . CASSYWEGLGYNEQFF TGTGCCAGCAGTTACTGGGAGGGTTTGGGCTACAATGAGCAGTTCTTC
TRBD1 TRBJ2-2 TRBV7-2 . CASSPDRVGTGELFF TGTGCCAGCAGCCCGGACAGGGTCGGCACCGGGGAGCTGTTTTTT
TRBD1 TRBJ2-7 TRBV19 . CASRLGTGPTSYEQYF TGTGCCAGTCGGCTCGGGACAGGCCCAACGTCCTACGAGCAGTACTTC
TRBD1 TRBJ2-7 TRBV7-9 . CASSMTGYLMHEQYF TGTGCCAGCAGCATGACAGGGTACCTGATGCACGAGCAGTACTTC
TRBD1 TRBJ1-2 TRBV19 . CASSSPDRGNYGYTF TGTGCCAGTAGCTCCCCCGACAGGGGAAACTATGGCTACACCTTC
. TRBJ2-3 TRBV5-6 . CASSFDSYQSTDTQYF TGTGCCAGCAGCTTTGACTCCTACCAGAGCACAGATACGCAGTATTTT
. TRBJ2-7 TRBV18 . CASSPSFGYEQYF TGTGCCAGCTCACCCTCTTTCGGCTACGAGCAGTACTTC